The sequence of this T cell receptor (beta chain) was determined in a study of blood T cell repertoires in COVID-19. Study summary: Material from acute and convalescent COVID-19 was sourced from the United States, Italy and Spain. T cells, B-cell-depleted T cells, or PBMCs provided the cDNA or gDNA that served as material.

How the authors handled the data: Amplification of reference gene primers was used by the study to estimate nucleated cell counts. The method was immunoSEQ multiplex PCR; TCRdb's version includes in-frame clones alone and lacks a portion of them. Clone size and the V and J calls come from that table; the DNA yielded D and trimming. The sample lists 400,000 to 500,000 clones; 75% to 90% were seen once. Trimming cost V 3 bases and J 5 bases; bases outside gene matches: 7. Germline V CDR1 and CDR2: KGHSH, LQKENI. This CDR3 is 14 amino acids long. This TCR came from a woman in her twenties or thirties with active or convalescent COVID-19. J is TRBJ2-7 and V is TRBV18, with 7 bases matching TRBD1. The source material was peripheral blood. For the CDR3, the DNA is TGTGCCAGCTCACCGCGACAGGGAGCCAACGAGCAGTACTTC. Translated, it gives CASSPRQGANEQYF.